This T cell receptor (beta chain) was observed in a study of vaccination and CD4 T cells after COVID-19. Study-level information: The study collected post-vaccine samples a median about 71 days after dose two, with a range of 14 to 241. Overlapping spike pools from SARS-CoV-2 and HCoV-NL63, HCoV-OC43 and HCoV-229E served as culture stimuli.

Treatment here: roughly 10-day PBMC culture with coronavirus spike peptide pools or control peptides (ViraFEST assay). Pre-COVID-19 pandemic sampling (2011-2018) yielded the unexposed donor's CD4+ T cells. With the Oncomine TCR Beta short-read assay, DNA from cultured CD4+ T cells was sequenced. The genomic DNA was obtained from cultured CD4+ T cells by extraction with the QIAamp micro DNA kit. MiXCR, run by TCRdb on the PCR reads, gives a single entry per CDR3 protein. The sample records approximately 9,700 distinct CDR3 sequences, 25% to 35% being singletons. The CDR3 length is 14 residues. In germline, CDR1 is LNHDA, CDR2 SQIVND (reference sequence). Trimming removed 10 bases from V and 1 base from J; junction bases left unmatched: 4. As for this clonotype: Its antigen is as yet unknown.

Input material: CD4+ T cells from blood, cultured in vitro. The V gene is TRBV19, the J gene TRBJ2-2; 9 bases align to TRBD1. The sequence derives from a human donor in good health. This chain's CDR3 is CATRQGGNTGELFF. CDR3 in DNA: TGTGCCACCAGACAGGGGGGGAACACCGGGGAGCTGTTTTTT.